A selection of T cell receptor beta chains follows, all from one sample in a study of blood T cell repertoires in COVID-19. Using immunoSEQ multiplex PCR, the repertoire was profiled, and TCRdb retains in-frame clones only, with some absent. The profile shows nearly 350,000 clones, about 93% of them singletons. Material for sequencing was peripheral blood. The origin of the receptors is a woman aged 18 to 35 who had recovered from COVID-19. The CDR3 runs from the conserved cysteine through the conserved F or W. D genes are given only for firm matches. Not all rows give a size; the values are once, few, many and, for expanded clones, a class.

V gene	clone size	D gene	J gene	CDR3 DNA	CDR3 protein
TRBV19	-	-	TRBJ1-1	TGTGCCAGTAGTCTCCGGGGGGGCACTGAAGCTTTCTTT	CASSLRGGTEAFF
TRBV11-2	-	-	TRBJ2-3	TGTGCCAGCAGCTTAGGTGGGCGCGGGGGCGATACGCAGTATTTT	CASSLGGRGGDTQYF
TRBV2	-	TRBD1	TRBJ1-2	TGTGCCAGCAGTGAAGGGACAGGGGCTGATTACGGCTATGGCTACACCTTC	CASSEGTGADYGYGYTF
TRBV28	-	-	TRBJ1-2	TGTGCCAGCAGTTTACAGCGTAACTATGGCTACACCTTC	CASSLQRNYGYTF
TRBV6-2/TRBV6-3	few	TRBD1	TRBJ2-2	TGTGCCAGCAGCCGCAGGGGGCCCTCCACCGGGGAGCTGTTTTTT	CASSRRGPSTGELFF
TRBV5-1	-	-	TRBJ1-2	TGCGCCAGCAGCCGTAACGAGGACAGCATCTATGGCTACACCTTC	CASSRNEDSIYGYTF
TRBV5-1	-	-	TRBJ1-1	TGCGCCAGCAGCCTAACAGCGAACACTGAAGCTTTCTTT	CASSLTANTEAFF
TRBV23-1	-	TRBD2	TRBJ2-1	TGCGCCAGCAGTCAATCGGGGACTAGCGGGACTCGGCCCCACAATGAGCAGTTCTTC	CASSQSGTSGTRPHNEQFF
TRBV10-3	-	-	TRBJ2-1	TGTGCCATCAGTGAGGAGCGGGCCGTCAGCGATGAGCAGTTCTTC	CAISEERAVSDEQFF
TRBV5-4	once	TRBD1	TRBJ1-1	TGTGCCAGCAGCTTGGTATCCCGACAGGGGGACGAAGCTTTCTTT	CASSLVSRQGDEAFF
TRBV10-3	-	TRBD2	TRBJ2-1	TGTGCCATCGGAGGACTAGCCCCACATGAGCAGTTCTTC	CAIGGLAPHEQFF
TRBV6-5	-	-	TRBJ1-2	TGTGCCAGCAGTAGAGTTAACTATGGCTACACCTTC	CASSRVNYGYTF
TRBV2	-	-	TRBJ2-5	TGTGCCAGCAAGGAAAAGACGCAGGGCATGGAGACCCAGTACTTC	CASKEKTQGMETQYF
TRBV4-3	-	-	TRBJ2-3	TGCGCCAGCAGCCTCAATGGGGGCGAGGATACGCAGTATTTT	CASSLNGGEDTQYF
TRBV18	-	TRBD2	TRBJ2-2	TGTGCCAGCTCACCACGGCTAGCGGAAGGCACCGGGGAGCTGTTTTTT	CASSPRLAEGTGELFF
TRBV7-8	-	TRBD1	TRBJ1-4	TGTGCCAGCAGCTTACCAGGACAGGGTAGTCCTAATGAAAAACTGTTTTTT	CASSLPGQGSPNEKLFF
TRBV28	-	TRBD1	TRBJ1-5	TGTGCCAGCACAATCCCGGGACAGTATAGCAATCAGCCCCAGCATTTT	CASTIPGQYSNQPQHF
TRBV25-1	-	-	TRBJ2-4	TGTGCCAGCAGCCCCGGACATGAGGACATTCAGTACTTC	CASSPGHEDIQYF
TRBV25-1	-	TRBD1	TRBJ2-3	TGTGCCAGCAGCACCCCACAGGGGAGACGCACAGATACGCAGTATTTT	CASSTPQGRRTDTQYF
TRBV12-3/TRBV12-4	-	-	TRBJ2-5	TGTGCCAGCAGTTGGGAGGGGGGGGAGACCCAGTACTTC	CASSWEGGETQYF
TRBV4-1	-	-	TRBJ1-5	TGCGCCAGCAGCCAAGATCGGTTCGGTAGTGAGGAGCCCCAGCATTTT	CASSQDRFGSEEPQHF
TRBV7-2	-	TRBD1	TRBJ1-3	TGTGCCAGCAGCCCCAGGGGGCTTGGAAACACCATATATTTT	CASSPRGLGNTIYF
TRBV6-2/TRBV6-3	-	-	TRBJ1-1	TGTGCCAGCAGTTACTCAAGGGAGGCTTTCTTT	CASSYSREAFF
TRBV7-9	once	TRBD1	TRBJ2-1	TGTGCCAGCAGCACCATGACAGGGTCGTCGCTCAATGAGCAGTTCTTC	CASSTMTGSSLNEQFF
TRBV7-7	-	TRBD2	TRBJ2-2	TGTGCCAGCAGCGGTAGACTAGCCAACACAAGAGAGGGTACCGGGGAGCTGTTTTTT	CASSGRLANTREGTGELFF
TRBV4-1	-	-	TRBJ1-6	TGCGCCAGCAGCCAAGATATGGGGAGTGGGGGCGGTCGCTCCTATAATTCACCCCTCCACTTT	CASSQDMGSGGGRSYNSPLHF
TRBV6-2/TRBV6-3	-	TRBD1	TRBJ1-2	TGTGCCAGCAGTTGGGGTACGACAGGGGGCGATGGCTACACCTTC	CASSWGTTGGDGYTF
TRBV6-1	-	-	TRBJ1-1	TGTGCCAGCAGTGAACGGGGGAAGAACACTGAAGCTTTCTTT	CASSERGKNTEAFF
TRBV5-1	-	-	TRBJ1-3	TGCGCCAGCAGCTTGGCCGGCGGTTCTGGAAACACCATATATTTT	CASSLAGGSGNTIYF
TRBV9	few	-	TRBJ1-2	TGTGCCAGCAGCGTAGACCCTATTGGAGAACTTAACTATGGCTACACCTTC	CASSVDPIGELNYGYTF
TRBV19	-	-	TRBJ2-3	TGTGCCAGTAGTATTAAAGGGGGTACGCAGTATTTT	CASSIKGGTQYF
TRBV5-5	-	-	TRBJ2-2	TGTGCCAGCAGCTTGGCCGGTCTCAACGGGGAGCTGTTTTTT	CASSLAGLNGELFF
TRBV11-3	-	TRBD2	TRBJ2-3	TGTGCCAGCAGCTCTACCGGGACTAGCTGGGTCACAGATACGCAGTATTTT	CASSSTGTSWVTDTQYF
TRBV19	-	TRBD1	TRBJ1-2	TGTGCCAGTAGTTGGGGGACAGGGACCTATGGCTACACCTTC	CASSWGTGTYGYTF
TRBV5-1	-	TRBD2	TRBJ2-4	TGCGCCAGCAGCTTCGGCGGACTAGCGGGAGGGCCGCGAGCCAAAAACATTCAGTACTTC	CASSFGGLAGGPRAKNIQYF
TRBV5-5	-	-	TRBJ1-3	TGTGCCAGCAGCTTGGAAGGGGTCTCTGGAAACACCATATATTTT	CASSLEGVSGNTIYF
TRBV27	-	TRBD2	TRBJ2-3	TGTGCCAGCGGTCGACTAGCGGGAGGTCTAGATACGCAGTATTTT	CASGRLAGGLDTQYF